Below, one TCR beta chain is given with its context. Profiling relied on immunoSEQ multiplex PCR, and the TCRdb table lists in-frame clones only, not all of them. The sample comprises 120,000 or so clones, roughly 90% of which are singletons, and 3.8% rests with the top ten. These data belong to a study of blood T cell repertoires in COVID-19. Study as a whole: Collection of acute and convalescent COVID-19 samples took place in the United States, Italy and Spain. Sample material is recorded as cDNA or gDNA derived from T cells, B-cell-depleted T cells, or PBMCs.

V was shortened by 1 base and J by 6 bases, with 19 bases between the two germline ends. The CDR3 contains 17 residues. Germline assignment: CDR1 SGHAT and CDR2 FQNNGV. Patients of the Seattle cohort, enrolled during active infection, were followed longitudinally. The V gene is TRBV11-2, the J gene TRBJ2-1; D is perhaps TRBD1 (6 bases). The sample comprised peripheral blood. The TCR was taken from a woman aged 55 to 70 with COVID-19, enrolled during active disease. The CDR3 DNA follows: TGTGCCAGCAGCTTAGTCCCTCCTCAAACAGGGTTCAATGAGCAGTTCTTC. This encodes CASSLVPPQTGFNEQFF.